This T cell receptor beta chain was identified during a study of Ad26.COV2.S vaccination and SARS-CoV-2 variants (dated by TCRdb to about 2021). Concerning the study at large: Donors in the vaccine arm were drawn from COV1001, a phase I-IIa trial of Ad26.COV2.S in healthy adults that was multicentre, randomized, double-blind and placebo-controlled. TCRbeta repertoire sequencing was used to assess the specificity and breadth of SARS-CoV-2-reactive T cell receptors after Ad26.COV2.S vaccination. A total of roughly 30 samples were included in the TCR-sequenced set, comprising around 19 Ad26.COV2.S vaccine recipients, 5 placebo recipients and 8 SARS-CoV-2 convalescent individuals. Trial participants were randomized into five groups of five: low-dose or high-dose Ad26.COV2.S given once or twice, or placebo on both occasions. Throughout the experiments and outcome assessment, investigators stayed blinded to trial group allocation. Ad26.COV2.S was administered intramuscularly at 5 x 10^10 or 1 x 10^11 viral particles, either as a single shot or as two shots given 56 days apart.

The meaning of the sample's treatment or condition label: some 20 received Ad26.COV2.S at low or high dose, single or two shots; five or six received placebo; per-sample allocation not given. For vaccine and placebo recipients, repertoires were sequenced using samples collected on day 63 after the first injection. Between 29 July and 7 August 2020, Cohort 1b enrolled fewer than 30 adults aged 18-55 years at one site in Boston, USA. As a vaccine, Ad26.COV2.S was a replication-incompetent adenovirus type 26 vector that expressed a prefusion-stabilized SARS-CoV-2 spike protein derived from the original Wuhan strain. V is pared back by 2 bases and J by 0 bases, with 1 base lying between the germline termini. Taken from cysteine to phenylalanine, the CDR3 has 12 residues. Just the 36-base CDR3 DNA is kept, in frame starting at base 1. For CDR1 and CDR2, the germline V gene (reference sequence) lists LGHDT and YNNKEL.

Notes on this clone: The antigen it recognizes is unknown. Base quality data are lacking; no much larger clone is found one base away. Additional DNA sequences in this sample encode the identical CDR3.

What the work shows at the level of the full study, not this receptor alone: The study was not powered for comparison of responses between vaccine doses or regimens. After vaccination, substantial breadth of spike-specific CD8+ and CD4+ T cell responses was reported. Comparable non-spike TCR breadth was observed between vaccine and placebo recipients, consistent with only spike being contained in the vaccine. Compared with placebo recipients, Ad26.COV2.S recipients showed higher spike-specific TCR breadth (P = 0.0014). It was noted by the authors that total T cell responses may have been underestimated by the TCR breadth and depth analyses.

The immunoSEQ Assay was the method used to sequence TCRbeta CDR3 regions. After extraction, genomic DNA underwent amplification by bias-controlled multiplex PCR, followed by high-throughput sequencing. The authors' analysis ran thus. To quantify the absolute abundance of each unique TCRbeta CDR3 region, sequences were collapsed and filtered. T cell fraction was estimated by normalizing TCRbeta template counts to usable DNA, with usable DNA measured through amplification of reference genes found in all nucleated cells. Repertoire TCRs were annotated as SARS-CoV-2-specific when V gene, CDR3 amino acid sequence and J gene were exactly matched to a known reactive TCR set. The reference SARS-CoV-2 TCR set came from MIRA and was filtered for enrichment in COVID-19-positive ImmuneCODE repertoires, removing public or cross-reactive TCRs. Using the MIRA antigens, annotated TCRs were further analysed by specific ORF or by position within an ORF. Depth was the summed frequency of annotated unique rearrangements, while breadth was defined as annotated unique rearrangements over total unique productive rearrangements. Two-sided Wilcoxon rank-sum tests were applied when comparing TCR breadth between groups. TCRdb retrieved this table from immuneACCESS and kept in-frame rearrangements only. Not all clones are present; in checked studies, unresolved V genes account for under half, and no reason is known for the remainder. V and J calls and clone size come straight from that table; D and trimming were deduced from the DNA. In all, the sample holds about 410,000 clones, and 70% to 90% of those were seen once. 3% to 4.5% of the sample is in the top ten clones.

The rearranged segments are TRBV3-1 (or the pseudogene TRBV3-2) and TRBJ1-1, with the D segment identity uncertain. This receptor was taken from a person aged 18-65 years who received the Ad26.COV2.S COVID-19 vaccine or a placebo. Sequencing was performed on peripheral blood, taken in a trial of Ad26.COV2.S vaccine versus placebo. CDR3 protein: CASSQLNTEAFF. The base sequence is TGTGCCAGCAGCCAATTGAACACTGAAGCTTTCTTT.